The 5 T cell receptor beta chains presented below share a single source sample, sequenced in a study of breast tumors, draining lymph nodes, adjacent tissues. Breast cancer patients provided tissue from their axillary draining lymph nodes. TCRdb recomputed calls from the multiplex PCR reads with MiXCR, one row per CDR3 protein. The sample lists under 250,000 distinct CDR3 sequences, 32% occurring once. Sequencing was carried out using axillary lymph node tissue. The receptors were sampled from a female donor with breast cancer. Some clones in this sample may be carry-over from other donors' samples.

J is TRBJ1-1 and V is TRBV19; the D gene is possibly TRBD1 (5 bases). This CDR3 contains 14 residues. Germline lookup yields CDR1 LNHDA and CDR2 SQIVND (reference sequence). V was trimmed by 7 bases and J by 1 base, leaving 13 bases between them. As DNA, the CDR3 is TGTGCCAGTACCATGCAGGGCCCGAACACTGAAGCTTTCTTT. Amino acids: CASTMQGPNTEAFF.

This chain uses TRBV20-1 with TRBJ1-1; no reliable D call. Germline CDR1 reads DFQATT; CDR2 reads SNEGSKA (reference sequence). The CDR3 spans 15 residues. The V end lost 6 bases, the J end lost 6 bases, and 23 bases lay between the germline ends. The CDR3 coding sequence is TGCAGTGCGAGGGCCAAAAACGCGTGGTGGGCTGAAGCTTTCTTT. It codes for CSARAKNAWWAEAFF.

This clonotype showed up many times. The chain carries TRBV5-1 and TRBJ2-1, with D tentatively TRBD2 (6 bases). There are 15 residues in the CDR3. CDR1 and CDR2 (germline): SGHRS, YFSETQ. V was pared by 2 bases and J by 0 bases, with 9 bases between. The CDR3 coding sequence is TGCGCCAGCAGCTTTTACGGGAGCTCCTACAATGAGCAGTTCTTC. Its protein product is CASSFYGSSYNEQFF.

This clonotype was found many times. At one boundary the junction diverges from the germline segment, which might be a read error. J is TRBJ2-7 and V is TRBV4-1; 13 nucleotides line up with TRBD2. This CDR3 is 16 amino acids long. Looked up from germline, CDR1 is MGHRA and CDR2 is YSYEKL. The CDR3, as DNA: TGCGCCAGCAGCAAAGAAGGGACTAGCGGGGCCTACGAGCAGTACTTC. Its translation: CASSKEGTSGAYEQYF.

This clonotype appeared many times. The gene calls are TRBV19 and TRBJ1-6; D not resolved. Germline loops: CDR1 LNHDA, CDR2 SQIVND (reference sequence). The V end lost 5 bases, the J end lost 7 bases, and 12 bases lay between the germline ends. CDR3 length: 14 residues. CDR3 sequence: CASSERTGNSPLHF. DNA of the CDR3: TGTGCCAGTAGTGAACGGACGGGCAATTCACCCCTCCACTTT.